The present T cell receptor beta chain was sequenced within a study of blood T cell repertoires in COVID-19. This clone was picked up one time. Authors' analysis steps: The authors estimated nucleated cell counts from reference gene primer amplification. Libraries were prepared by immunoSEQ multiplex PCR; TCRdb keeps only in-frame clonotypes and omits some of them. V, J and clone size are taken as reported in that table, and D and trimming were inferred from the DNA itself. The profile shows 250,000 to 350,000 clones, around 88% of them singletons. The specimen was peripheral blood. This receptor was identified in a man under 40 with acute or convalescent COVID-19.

Written as DNA, the CDR3 is TGTGCCAGCAGCCGAGGACACATGAACACTGAAGCTTTCTTT. Its translation is CASSRGHMNTEAFF. V usage is TRBV5-6 and J usage is TRBJ1-1; possibly TRBD1 for D (5 bases). The CDR3 extends over 14 amino acids. The V gene's germline CDR1 is SGHDT and CDR2 YYEEEE. The ends were cut back, 4 bases at V and 0 bases at J, with 10 bases in the middle. The full variable domain, in which reference TRBV5-6 and TRBJ1-1 provide the parts outside the CDR3, is DAGVTQSPTHLIKTRGQQVTLRCSPKSGHDTVSWYQQALGQGPQFIFQYYEEEERQRGNFPDRFSGHQFPNYSSELNVNALLLGDSALYLCASSRGHMNTEAFFGQGTRLTVV.